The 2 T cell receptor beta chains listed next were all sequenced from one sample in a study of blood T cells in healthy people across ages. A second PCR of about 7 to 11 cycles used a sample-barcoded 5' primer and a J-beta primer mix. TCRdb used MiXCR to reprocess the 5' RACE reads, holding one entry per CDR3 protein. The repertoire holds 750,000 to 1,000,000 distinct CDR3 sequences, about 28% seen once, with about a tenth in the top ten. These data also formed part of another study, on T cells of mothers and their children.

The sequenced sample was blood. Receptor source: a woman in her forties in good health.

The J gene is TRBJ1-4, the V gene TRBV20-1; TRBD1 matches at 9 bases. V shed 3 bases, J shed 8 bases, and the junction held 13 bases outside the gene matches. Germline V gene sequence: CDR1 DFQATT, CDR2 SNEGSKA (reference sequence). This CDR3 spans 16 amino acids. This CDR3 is CSASPTTGTGYEKLFF. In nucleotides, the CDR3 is TGCAGTGCTAGTCCGACCACAGGGACAGGGTACGAAAAACTGTTTTTT.

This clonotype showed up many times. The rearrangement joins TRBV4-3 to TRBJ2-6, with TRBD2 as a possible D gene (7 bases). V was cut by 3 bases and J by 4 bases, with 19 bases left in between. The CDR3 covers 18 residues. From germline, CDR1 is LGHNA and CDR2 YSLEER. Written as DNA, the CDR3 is TGCGCCAGCAGCCACACCGGGGGGCCGTTCCTCGGGGCCAACGTCCTGACTTTC. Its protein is CASSHTGGPFLGANVLTF.